One sample yielded the 29 T cell receptor beta chains listed below, sequenced in a study of cytotoxic CD8 clonotypes in ibrutinib-treated CLL. Sequencing was performed with immunoSEQ multiplex PCR; in TCRdb, only in-frame clones are kept and a portion is missing. The sample holds 43,000 or so clones, 65% to 70% seen once. The source material was PBMCs, sampled after 24 months of ibrutinib treatment. Receptor source: a human donor with chronic lymphocytic leukemia.

The genes are TRBV5-1 and TRBJ2-1; maybe TRBD2 (6 bases). V was pared by 0 bases and J by 12 bases, with 13 bases between. The CDR3 has 13 amino acids. Germline CDR1 SGHRS, CDR2 YFSETQ. The CDR3 is CASSLGLGDGQFF. The CDR3 DNA is TGCGCCAGCAGCTTGGGACTAGGGGACGGGCAGTTCTTC.

This sequence joins TRBV2 and TRBJ2-7; TRBD2 matches at 11 bases. Trimming took 4 bases from V and 0 from J; bases not matched to a gene: 17. Germline CDR1 and CDR2: SNHLY and FYNNEI. The CDR3 runs to 20 residues. The CDR3 reads CASSAPKSGLAALSSYEQYF. CDR3 sequence (DNA): TGTGCCAGCAGTGCCCCCAAATCGGGACTAGCGGCCCTCAGCTCCTACGAGCAGTACTTC.

V and J are TRBV20-1 and TRBJ1-4; D gene ambiguous. Germline V gives CDR1 DFQATT, CDR2 SNEGSKA (reference sequence). The CDR3 is 10 amino acids. V lost 5 bases and J 4 bases, leaving 2 bases between the germline ends. The CDR3 reads CSAVNEKLFF. CDR3 DNA sequence: TGCAGTGCTGTTAATGAAAAACTGTTTTTT.

This clone occurred a few times. The chain links TRBV30 to TRBJ2-6; no reliable D call. Trimming left V 5 bases short and J 13 bases short, with 9 bases between. Per the germline V gene, CDR1 is GTSNPN and CDR2 is SVGIG (reference sequence). CDR3 size: 10 residues. The CDR3 loop is CAWGASVLTF. In DNA, the CDR3 is TGTGCCTGGGGAGCCTCAGTCCTGACTTTC.

The chain couples TRBV7-2 to TRBJ2-7; D is ambiguous. CDR1 and CDR2 (germline): SGHTA, FQGNSA. The CDR3 has 14 residues. Trimming shortened V by 2 bases and J by 3 bases, and 11 bases separated the two germline ends. The CDR3 here is CASSLFGTGYEQYF. The CDR3 region has the DNA TGTGCCAGCAGCTTATTTGGAACCGGCTACGAGCAGTACTTC.

The chain employs TRBV27 and TRBJ2-7, with 10 nucleotides matching TRBD1. Germline V gene data show CDR1 as MNHEY and CDR2 as SMNVEV (reference sequence). The CDR3 runs to 17 residues. The ends lost 5 bases at V and 4 bases at J; junction bases unmatched: 14. The CDR3 nucleotides read TGTGCCAGCAGTCCCTCGACAGGGGGCCAAGGTAGTTACGAGCAGTACTTC. Residues: CASSPSTGGQGSYEQYF.

This chain uses TRBV10-3 with TRBJ2-2; TRBD2 aligns across 8 bases. Germline assignment: CDR1 ENHRY and CDR2 SYGVKD. Trimming cost V 2 bases and J 4 bases; bases outside gene matches: 0. The CDR3 runs 14 residues. CDR3 residues: CAISEREGTGELFF. The CDR3 DNA follows: TGTGCCATCAGTGAGCGGGAGGGCACCGGGGAGCTGTTTTTT.

V is TRBV29-1 and J is TRBJ2-5, with TRBD2 matching 8 bases. CDR1 is SQVTM, CDR2 ANQGSEA, per germline. J lost 5 bases, V lost 4 bases, and 3 bases had no gene match. CDR3 length: 12 amino acids. The CDR3 DNA follows: TGCAGCGTTGGACTAGCGAGCGAGACCCAGTACTTC. Translated: CSVGLASETQYF.

This clone was seen a single time. The chain couples TRBV29-1 to TRBJ2-3; D remains ambiguous. V shed 3 bases and J shed 3 bases, with 10 bases lying between them. The CDR3 runs to 13 residues. Germline assignment: CDR1 SQVTM and CDR2 ANQGSEA. In nucleotides, the CDR3 is TGCAGCGTTGACGCAGGAGTAACAGATACGCAGTATTTT. This gives the protein CSVDAGVTDTQYF.

The J gene is TRBJ1-6, the V gene TRBV5-5, with 9 bases fitting TRBD1. V gave up 5 bases and J gave up 9 bases; unmatched junction bases: 12. Per germline, CDR1 SGHKS and CDR2 YYEKEE (reference sequence). The CDR3 totals 16 residues. The CDR3 here is CASRKQGAVVTSPLHF. The CDR3 nucleotides are TGTGCCAGCAGAAAACAGGGGGCCGTGGTGACTTCACCCCTCCACTTT.

This clone showed up just a few times. This sequence joins TRBV7-9 and TRBJ2-5, with a possible D match to TRBD1 (5 bases). Germline values: CDR1 SEHNR, CDR2 FQNEAQ (reference sequence). The CDR3 is 14 amino acids. V gave up 3 bases and J gave up 2 bases, with 10 bases separating them. CDR3: CASSFPTEQETQYF. CDR3 DNA sequence: TGTGCCAGCAGCTTTCCGACAGAGCAAGAGACCCAGTACTTC.

This clone was recorded once. The genes are TRBV30 and TRBJ1-4, with D possibly matching TRBD1 (6 bases). The CDR3 is 13 residues long. Germline CDR1 is GTSNPN and CDR2 is SVGIG (reference sequence). The ends were cut back, 0 bases at V and 8 bases at J, with 10 bases in the middle. CDR3 DNA: TGTGCCTGGAGTGTAGGGGGGGGCGAAAAACTGTTTTTT. This codes for CAWSVGGGEKLFF.

The chain combines TRBV2 with TRBJ1-4; D remains ambiguous. V lost 3 bases, J lost 8 bases, and 22 bases lay in between. This CDR3 contains 17 residues. Looked up from germline, CDR1 is SNHLY and CDR2 is FYNNEI. The CDR3 DNA sequence: TGTGCCAGCAGTGATCCCTTCCTGACATCTATGAGAGAAAAACTGTTTTTT. Amino acid sequence: CASSDPFLTSMREKLFF.

The V call is TRBV28, the J call TRBJ2-1; D remains ambiguous. This CDR3 region has 12 residues. CDR1 and CDR2 (germline): MDHEN, SYDVKM. Trimming took 3 bases from V and 9 from J, leaving 9 bases between them. The CDR3 reads CASSFLTREQFF. CDR3 coding DNA: TGTGCCAGCAGTTTCCTTACCCGTGAGCAGTTCTTC.

This clone was seen only once. This chain links TRBV4-1 with TRBJ1-6, with TRBD1 matching over 7 bases. Trimming at V came to 5 bases and at J to 5 bases, leaving 9 bases not matched to a gene. CDR3 size: 16 residues. Germline V gene sequence: CDR1 MGHRA, CDR2 YSYEKL. The CDR3 loop is CASSRLPGQNNSPLHF. The CDR3 DNA is TGCGCCAGCAGCAGACTTCCGGGACAGAATAATTCACCCCTCCACTTT.

The genes are TRBV18 and TRBJ1-1; D remains ambiguous. Deletions cut 1 base from V and 1 base from J, with 10 bases between. The CDR3 has 15 amino acids. From germline, CDR1 is KGHSH and CDR2 LQKENI. The CDR3 loop is CASSPRGQTNTEAFF. The CDR3 DNA sequence: TGTGCCAGCTCACCACGTGGTCAGACGAACACTGAAGCTTTCTTT.

The CDR3 DNA sequence: TGTGCCAGCAGCCCGAGGGATAGGGGGAACTACGAGCAGTACTTC. It codes for CASSPRDRGNYEQYF. The rearrangement links TRBV11-1 to TRBJ2-7; D perhaps matches TRBD1 (6 bases). The CDR3 sequence is 15 residues long. Trimming left V 5 bases short and J 3 bases short, with 17 bases between. The germline V gene encodes CDR1 SGHAT and CDR2 FQDESV (reference sequence).

The chain uses TRBV5-1 and TRBJ1-3; no clear D. Looked up from germline, CDR1 is SGHRS and CDR2 is YFSETQ. The CDR3 extends over 14 amino acids. Trimming cost V 6 bases and J 0 bases, with 10 bases left between them. This CDR3 reads CASTEGNSGNTIYF. For the CDR3, the DNA is TGCGCCAGCACTGAGGGCAACTCTGGAAACACCATATATTTT.

The J gene is TRBJ1-3, the V gene TRBV6-1; TRBD1 is a possible D gene (6 bases). The CDR3 runs 15 residues. Deletions cut 7 bases from V and 2 bases from J, with 15 bases between. From germline, CDR1 is MNHNS and CDR2 SASEGT. CDR3 nucleotide sequence: TGTGCCAGCAAAGTTTCAGGGGCGGCTGGAAACACCATATATTTT. It specifies CASKVSGAAGNTIYF.

The chain uses TRBV15 and TRBJ2-5; weak D call: TRBD1 (6 bases). The V gene lost 3 bases and the J gene lost 4 bases, with 9 bases spanning the gap. This CDR3 is 13 amino acids long. Germline CDR1 LNHNV, CDR2 YYDKDF (reference sequence). The DNA of the CDR3 is TGTGCCACCAGCAGGGGGGCCGGAGAGACCCAGTACTTC. Encoded protein: CATSRGAGETQYF.

The chain combines TRBV11-2 with TRBJ2-1; D is uncertain. This CDR3 spans 13 amino acids. Per the germline V gene, CDR1 is SGHAT and CDR2 is FQNNGV. V was clipped by 2 bases and J by 8 bases, with 10 bases between them. CDR3 bases: TGTGCCAGCAGCTTAACTCGAGCCCATGAGCAGTTCTTC. This translates into CASSLTRAHEQFF.

The chain is built from TRBV9 and TRBJ2-4, with 7 positions matching TRBD1. The V and J ends lost 2 bases and 8 bases, in that order; junction bases with no gene match: 7. The CDR3 consists of 14 residues. Per germline, CDR1 SGDLS and CDR2 YYNGEE. The CDR3 is CASSVTNRGDIQYF. CDR3 bases: TGTGCCAGCAGCGTGACAAACAGGGGCGACATTCAGTACTTC.

The chain joins TRBV2 to TRBJ1-6, with D possibly matching TRBD1 (6 bases). Germline loops: CDR1 SNHLY, CDR2 FYNNEI. Trimming removed 6 bases at V and 9 bases at J, with 18 bases between. The CDR3 length is 15 residues. CDR3 residues: CASSGVGGGGSPLHF. The CDR3 region has the DNA TGTGCCAGCAGCGGGGTAGGGGGGGGCGGTTCACCCCTCCACTTT. The full variable domain, its missing parts supplied by reference TRBV2 and TRBJ1-6, is EPEVTQTPSHQVTQMGQEVILRCVPISNHLYFYWYRQILGQKVEFLVSFYNNEISEKSEIFDDQFSVERPDGSNFTLKIRSTKLEDSAMYFCASSGVGGGGSPLHFGNGTRLTVT.

This clone was recorded a few times. This chain uses TRBV28 with TRBJ1-2; TRBD1 matches at 7 bases. The trim removed 6 bases at V and 5 bases at J, leaving 6 bases unmatched. The CDR3 loop spans 13 amino acids. Germline loops: CDR1 MDHEN, CDR2 SYDVKM. The CDR3 bases are TGTGCCAGCAGGTCCGGACAGGCTTATGGCTACACCTTC. This gives the protein CASRSGQAYGYTF.

Notes on this clone: At one end the junction does not follow the germline gene, possibly because of a read error. The rearrangement links TRBV7-7 to TRBJ2-7; 10 nucleotides agree with TRBD1. Germline V lookup: CDR1 SSHAT, CDR2 FNYEAQ (reference sequence). The CDR3 spans 15 residues. CDR3: CASSSRDRGRYEQYF. CDR3 coding DNA: TGTGCTAGCAGCTCACGGGACAGGGGTCGGTACGAGCAGTACTTC.

V gene TRBV2 combines with J gene TRBJ2-7; 9 bases agree with TRBD2. Trimming cost V 7 bases and J 6 bases; bases outside gene matches: 10. The CDR3 consists of 14 residues. CDR1 is SNHLY, CDR2 FYNNEI, per germline. CDR3 in amino acids: CASKVAGGHREQYF. The CDR3 bases are TGTGCCAGCAAGGTGGCGGGGGGGCACCGCGAGCAGTACTTC.

This clone was detected only a few times. The chain links TRBV25-1 to TRBJ2-7; D gene unclear. The V and J ends lost 6 bases and 3 bases respectively, with 6 bases between them. Per germline, CDR1 MGHDK and CDR2 SYGVNS. The CDR3 contains 11 residues. The CDR3 protein is CASSRIYEQYF. The CDR3 bases are TGTGCCAGCAGCAGAATCTACGAGCAGTACTTC.

This clone was found many times. The gene calls are TRBV27 and TRBJ2-7; 7 bases agree with TRBD2. J gave up 3 bases and V 2 bases, and 4 bases lay outside the gene matches. The CDR3 is 14 amino acids. Germline loops: CDR1 MNHEY, CDR2 SMNVEV (reference sequence). The CDR3 spells CASSLGGEVYEQYF. The CDR3 DNA reads as TGTGCCAGCAGTTTAGGGGGGGAGGTCTACGAGCAGTACTTC.

The V and J genes are TRBV9 and TRBJ2-2; D may be TRBD1 (5 bases). Germline V gives CDR1 SGDLS, CDR2 YYNGEE. Trimming shortened V by 3 bases and J by 4 bases, and 10 bases separated the two germline ends. CDR3 length: 14 amino acids. The CDR3 nucleotides are TGTGCCAGCAGCGAGGACACCGGCACCGGGGAGCTGTTTTTT. Amino acids: CASSEDTGTGELFF.